A single sample is the source of the 17 T cell receptor beta chains below, sequenced in a study of T cell changes during pregnancy in multiple sclerosis. The protocol was immunoSEQ multiplex PCR, while the TCRdb copy is restricted to in-frame clones and leaves out a portion. The sample records approximately 63,000 clones, 91% being singletons. The starting material was peripheral blood, obtained after pregnancy. These receptors came from a female donor in good health, enrolled as a control in a pregnancy study.

The chain uses TRBV6-4 and TRBJ1-1; D gene unclear. There are 13 residues in the CDR3. CDR1 and CDR2 (germline): MRHNA, SNTAGT. Trimming took 4 bases from V and 2 from J, leaving 8 bases between them. CDR3 DNA: TGTGCCAGCAGTGTGGGAGCAAACACTGAAGCTTTCTTT. Translated: CASSVGANTEAFF.

This rearrangement joins TRBV4-2 to TRBJ2-7; 11 bases are a match to TRBD2. The CDR3 totals 18 residues. Germline V gene sequence: CDR1 LGHNA, CDR2 YNFKEQ. V lost 0 bases and J lost 0; bases outside the gene matches: 7. The CDR3 DNA reads as TGTGCCAGCAGCCAAGAGAGTAGCGGGGGGGCCCGCTCCTACGAGCAGTACTTC. Its protein product is CASSQESSGGARSYEQYF.

This chain connects TRBV28 to TRBJ2-1, with TRBD2 matching 9 bases. There are 16 residues in the CDR3. V dropped 3 bases and J dropped 4; count of bases not matched to a gene: 7. Germline CDR1 and CDR2: MDHEN and SYDVKM. CDR3 in amino acids: CASSFGAGGTYNEQFF. The CDR3 DNA reads TGTGCCAGCAGTTTTGGCGCGGGGGGGACTTACAATGAGCAGTTCTTC.

The chain has TRBV11-2 and TRBJ1-6; D is unresolved. Germline CDR1 is SGHAT and CDR2 is FQNNGV. Trimming stripped 0 bases from V and 9 bases from J, with 12 bases between. The CDR3 runs to 15 residues. In nucleotides, the CDR3 is TGTGCCAGCAGCTTAGATTCGGGTCGGCTTTCACCCCTCCACTTT. Its protein is CASSLDSGRLSPLHF.

The chain has TRBV9 and TRBJ1-4; the D gene is possibly TRBD1 (5 bases). CDR1 is SGDLS and CDR2 is YYNGEE in the germline V gene. The ends were cut back, 0 bases at V and 7 bases at J, with 13 bases in the middle. The CDR3 is 15 amino acids. CDR3: CASSVGGREGEKLFF. The CDR3 coding sequence is TGTGCCAGCAGCGTAGGTGGCAGGGAGGGTGAAAAACTGTTTTTT.

The chain couples TRBV4-3 to TRBJ1-1, with 7 bases matching TRBD1. The germline V gene encodes CDR1 LGHNA and CDR2 YSLEER. Germline trimming cut 0 bases from V and 8 bases from J; bases unmatched to any gene: 6. The length of the CDR3 is 14 residues. The CDR3 DNA reads as TGCGCCAGCAGCCAAGACGAGGGGGCCAGGGAAGCTTTCTTT. It translates to CASSQDEGAREAFF.

The chain joins TRBV11-2 to TRBJ1-2, with TRBD1 as a possible D gene (6 bases). The V and J ends lost 3 bases and 8 bases respectively, with 22 bases between them. CDR1 SGHAT and CDR2 FQNNGV come from the germline V gene. CDR3 length: 16 amino acids. CDR3: CASSLFVSTAGEGYTF. The DNA for the CDR3 is TGTGCCAGCAGCTTGTTTGTCTCAACTGCAGGGGAGGGCTACACCTTC.

The genes are TRBV11-2 and TRBJ1-1; D remains unclear. Germline CDR1 reads SGHAT; CDR2 reads FQNNGV. The CDR3 totals 15 residues. The V gene lost 1 base and the J gene lost 1 base, with 10 bases spanning the gap. CDR3 in DNA: TGTGCCAGCAGCTTAGGTCTACGGGGGAACACTGAAGCTTTCTTT. Translated, it gives CASSLGLRGNTEAFF.

The chain is built from TRBV11-3 and TRBJ2-3, with D tentatively TRBD1 (6 bases). CDR3 length: 13 amino acids. The germline CDR1 and CDR2 sequences are SGHNT and YENEEA. The V end lost 5 bases, the J end lost 2 bases, and 8 bases lay between the germline ends. The CDR3 DNA follows: TGTGCCAGCAGCCCAGGGGACACAGATACGCAGTATTTT. Translated, it gives CASSPGDTDTQYF.

The CDR3 sequence: CASTGTSGVQETQYF. The DNA of the CDR3 is TGTGCCAGCACCGGGACTAGCGGGGTACAAGAGACCCAGTACTTC. J is TRBJ2-5 and V is TRBV19, with 13 bases that match TRBD2. The germline V gene has CDR1 LNHDA and CDR2 SQIVND (reference sequence). Trimming cost V 9 bases and J 2 bases; bases outside gene matches: 6. This CDR3 is built from 15 residues.

V and J are TRBV6-1 and TRBJ1-1; TRBD1 matches 7 bases. Germline lookup yields CDR1 MNHNS and CDR2 SASEGT. The length of the CDR3 is 13 residues. The J segment lost 12 bases and the V segment lost 8 bases, leaving 15 bases of the junction unmatched. CDR3 coding DNA: TGTGCCAGCCGAATACTCGACAGGGAAAGGACTTTCTTT. Translating gives CASRILDRERTFF.

The CDR3 reads CATSRGAASGGYF. The DNA for the CDR3 is TGTGCCACCAGCAGAGGAGCGGCTAGCGGGGGGTACTTC. The chain is built from TRBV15 and TRBJ2-7; 10 bases line up with TRBD2. The trim removed 1 base at V and 12 bases at J, leaving 6 bases unmatched. Germline CDR1 is LNHNV and CDR2 is YYDKDF (reference sequence). This CDR3 has 13 residues. Full variable domain (rest looked up from reference TRBV15 and TRBJ2-7): DAMVIQNPRYQVTQFGKPVTLSCSQTLNHNVMYWYQQKSSQAPKLLFHYYDKDFNNEADTPDNFQSRRPNTSFCFLDIRSPGLGDTAMYLCATSRGAASGGYFGPGTRLTVT.

The chain links TRBV19 to TRBJ1-3, with D possibly being TRBD1 (5 bases). The V gene's germline CDR1 is LNHDA and CDR2 SQIVND (reference sequence). V was pared by 3 bases and J by 0 bases, with 6 bases between. The CDR3 sequence is 14 residues long. CDR3 loop: CASSIGGSGNTIYF. CDR3 coding DNA: TGTGCCAGTAGTATCGGGGGCTCTGGAAACACCATATATTTT.

The chain recombines TRBV10-2 with TRBJ1-1; possible D gene TRBD1, 6 bases. The CDR3 extends over 13 amino acids. V shed 6 bases and J shed 1 base, with 9 bases lying between them. CDR1 WSHSY and CDR2 SAAADI come from the germline V gene. The CDR3, as DNA: TGCGCCAGCAGACCGGACAGGAACACTGAAGCTTTCTTT. Protein product: CASRPDRNTEAFF.

This chain links TRBV30 with TRBJ1-2; 8 bases match TRBD1. CDR1 is GTSNPN, CDR2 SVGIG, per germline (reference sequence). The CDR3 extends over 14 amino acids. J was trimmed by 3 bases and V by 3 bases; bases with no gene match: 6. The CDR3: CAWSGNRGDYGYTF. The CDR3 DNA reads TGTGCCTGGAGCGGAAACAGGGGGGACTATGGCTACACCTTC.

This chain connects TRBV27 to TRBJ2-5; 11 positions agree with TRBD2. In germline, CDR1 is MNHEY, CDR2 SMNVEV (reference sequence). The junction had 5 bases not matched to a gene; V was cut back by 2 bases and J by 6 bases. The CDR3 is 15 amino acids. CDR3 in amino acids: CASSLSLAGGQTQYF. The DNA of the CDR3 is TGTGCCAGCAGTTTAAGCCTAGCGGGGGGCCAGACCCAGTACTTC.

V is TRBV5-1 and J is TRBJ2-4, with unresolved D. The CDR3 contains 17 residues. Germline CDR1 SGHRS, CDR2 YFSETQ. V dropped 4 bases and J dropped 0 bases, with 17 bases sitting between them. In DNA form, the CDR3 reads TGCGCCAGCAGCGGAACCAGAGGCCCACTAGCCAAAAACATTCAGTACTTC. It codes for CASSGTRGPLAKNIQYF.